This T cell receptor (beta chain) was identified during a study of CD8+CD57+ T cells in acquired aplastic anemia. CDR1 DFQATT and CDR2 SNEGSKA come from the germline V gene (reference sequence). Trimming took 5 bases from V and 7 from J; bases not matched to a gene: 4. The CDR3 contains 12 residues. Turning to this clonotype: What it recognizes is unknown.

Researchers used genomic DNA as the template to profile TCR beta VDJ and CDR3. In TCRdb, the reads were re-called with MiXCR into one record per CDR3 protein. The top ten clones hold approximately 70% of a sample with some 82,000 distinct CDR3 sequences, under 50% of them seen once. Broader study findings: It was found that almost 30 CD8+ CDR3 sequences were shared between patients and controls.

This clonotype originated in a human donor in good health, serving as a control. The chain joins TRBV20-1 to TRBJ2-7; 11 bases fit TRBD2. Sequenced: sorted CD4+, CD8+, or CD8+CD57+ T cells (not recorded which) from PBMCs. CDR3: CSAQGLAGEQYV. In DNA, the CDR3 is TGCAGTGCTCAAGGACTAGCGGGTGAGCAGTACGTC.